This TCR beta chain was documented in a study of blood T cell repertoires in COVID-19 (dated by TCRdb to between 2020 and 2021). With respect to the entire study: Samples covering the acute and convalescent phases of COVID-19 were provided by collaborators in the United States, Italy and Spain. The material from the prospective study consisted of cDNA or gDNA derived from T cells, B-cell-depleted T cells, or PBMCs. Deeply sampled blood TCRbeta repertoires from subjects exposed to, actively infected with, or recovered from COVID-19 were included in the dataset. The repertoires were released in a freely available public database meant as a resource for research on the immune response to SARS-CoV-2. Samples came from the ongoing ImmuneRACE study (first 160 participants) plus 1,254 subjects from 6 global collaborators. Nearly every sample came with metadata listing a de-identified subject ID, COVID-19 status, age in years and sex. Where available, HLA class I and class II types were obtained from metadata supplied by the sample provider rather than from assay-based typing.

What the study reported, not specific to this receptor: The amount of clinical and demographic metadata varied by source and participant and was provided uncurated.

Clipping removes 5 bases from V and 12 bases from J, with 10 as the unmatched junction base count. The germline V gene sets CDR1 to MNHEY and CDR2 to SVGAGI. CDR3 length: 13 amino acids, cysteine to phenylalanine. Only the CDR3 DNA stays, 39 bases, in frame from base 1. As to this clone: The specificity of this receptor is unknown. Per-base qualities were not stored, and no clone one base away is much larger.

Each collaborating institution followed its own protocols to collect whole blood in K2EDTA tubes. Collaborator samples were shipped for TCRbeta analysis as frozen whole blood, isolated PBMCs, or DNA extracted from either sample type. TCRbeta CDR3 regions were amplified from genomic DNA using the immunoSEQ Assay, a bias-controlled multiplex PCR. Concerning the study's data processing: The number of nucleated cells in each sample was estimated by amplification of reference gene primers within the assay. To quantify the absolute abundance of each unique TCRbeta CDR3 rearrangement, sequence reads were collapsed and filtered. Productive Simpson clonality was computed per sample as the square root of Simpson's diversity index over productive rearrangements. TCRdb re-hosts the immuneACCESS table, in-frame sequences only. Its copies lack some clones; in the studies checked, an unresolved V gene accounts for under half of them, and the cause for the rest is not known. V and J calls and clone size are as listed in that table; D and trimming were resolved from the DNA. This sample is represented by about 210,000 clones; about 84% of them were singletons. The top ten constitute roughly 13% of the sample.

Sequences were obtained from peripheral blood. The chain links TRBV6-5 with TRBJ1-1, with 9 middle bases fitting TRBD1. The TCR was taken from a human donor in a cohort sampled during active COVID-19. The DNA reads TGTGCCAGCAGTCCACAGGGGGGACAGGGCTCTTTCTTT. Its translation reads: CASSPQGGQGSFF.